This entry is about one T cell receptor beta chain. Its antigen remains undetermined. No per-base quality is available; no much larger clone lies one base away. The entry originates in a study of post-analysis software for immune sequencing data (dated by TCRdb to between 2014 and 2017). Turning to the overall study: The recorded disease courses included relapsing-remitting, secondary progressive and progressive-relapsing multiple sclerosis, and some patients had no subtype annotation. The multiple sclerosis patient repertoires were compared with under 13 previously published healthy control repertoires from donors aged roughly 6 to 25 years. A subset of samples was prepared in parallel using single-end sample barcoding, then pooled and co-amplified after Illumina adapter ligation. Beyond this particular receptor, the publication reports: The multiple sclerosis patient group was slightly younger than the control group. About five TRBV segments, including TRBV5-6, TRBV5-1 and TRBV20-1, were significantly more frequent in patients than controls. Direct clustering with F measure showed strong co-clustering of samples prepared in the same batch, prompting a batch-effect correction. Normalized Chao1 diversity was significantly lower in multiple sclerosis patients than controls, suggesting substantial peripheral T-cell clonal expansion.

To demonstrate the VDJtools post-analysis software, the study profiled TCR beta repertoires from the peripheral blood of 13 young patients with multiple sclerosis. The multiple sclerosis patients were children and adolescents ranging in age from 6 to 15 years. Receptor amplification or capture employed PCR. Sequencing was performed on an Illumina HiSeq 2500. Unique molecular identifiers were incorporated into TCR beta cDNA libraries to reduce PCR and sequencing biases. Every 1 to 10 million input T cells yielded roughly 0.5 million cDNA molecules, meaning each molecule approximated one T cell. The same protocol used for the earlier healthy control dataset was applied to prepare and sequence the patient libraries. Within a given batch, samples were prepared together, multiplexed and sequenced on the same HiSeq lane. The authors' analysis ran thus. Raw barcoded reads were processed with MIGEC, and single-read molecular identifier groups were discarded before consensus assembly and CDR3 extraction. VDJtools was used for post-analysis of the clonotype tables, and diversity was normalized by down-sampling every dataset to the size of the smallest sample. To correct batch-related cross-sample contamination, repertoire overlap clustering matched CDR3 amino acid sequences but not nucleotide sequences. Using fastp trimming at Q25 and MiXCR clonotype assembly, TCRdb reanalyzed the public sequencing data and kept in-frame beta chains. Each entry is one CDR3 protein sequence, shown with its most common DNA and genes. TCRdb assigned the V and J calls; the authors' analysis was not used. This sample comprises roughly 800,000 distinct CDR3 sequences, roughly 58% of them detected only once. Under 6% of the sample belongs to the ten largest clones.

The germline V and J ends show losses of 7 bases and 5 bases respectively, and no gene match explains 8 bases of the junction. CDR1 and CDR2 were assigned from the germline V gene as SGDLS and YYNGEE. Taken from cysteine to phenylalanine, the CDR3 has 14 residues. Of all the DNA, just the CDR3 is kept, 42 bases in frame from base 1. Input material: blood. The chain employs TRBV9 and TRBJ2-1, with TRBD2 identical over 8 junction bases. This sequence originates from a girl aged 10 to 17 with multiple sclerosis. The CDR3 in this case is CASDRGGQDNEQFF. Read as DNA, the sequence is TGTGCCAGCGACCGGGGGGGCCAGGACAATGAGCAGTTCTTC.